This T cell receptor beta chain was found in a study of blood T cell repertoires in COVID-19. Study overall: COVID-19 samples collected from the United States, Italy and Spain covered acute and convalescent phases.

Germline CDR1 is SGHVS and CDR2 is FQNEAQ. The length of the CDR3 is 15 residues. The V gene lost 0 bases and the J gene lost 1 base, with 9 bases spanning the gap. Profiled with immunoSEQ multiplex PCR; TCRdb holds only in-frame clones, not every one. The top ten hold roughly 3.6% of the sample, which has approximately 300,000 clones, roughly 90% seen once. Sequenced input: PBMCs or T cells enriched from blood (not recorded which). This TCR came from a woman in her 30s who had been exposed to COVID-19. The V gene is TRBV7-8, the J gene TRBJ2-5; D ambiguous. In nucleotides, the CDR3 is TGTGCCAGCAGCTTAGCGTGGCGGTCCCAAGAGACCCAGTACTTC. It specifies CASSLAWRSQETQYF.